One TCR beta chain is described in this entry. No cognate antigen has been identified for it. Base qualities are missing; no much larger clone stands one base away. The CDR3 regions of human TCRbeta chains were analyzed by immunosequencing. Per the authors' processing: Repertoire TCRs were matched against a reference library of SARS-CoV-2-specific TCRs generated with the MIRA antigen-specificity platform. Breadth was defined as the fraction of unique TCRs that were SARS-CoV-2-associated, and depth was defined as the fraction of total T cells that were SARS-CoV-2-associated. Using the MIRA data, each spike-specific TCR was mapped to the spike region that the TCR reacts to and placed in a CD4 or CD8 class. Log10-transformed breadth and depth values were compared by one-way ANOVA with Sidak's multiple comparisons tests. Here the immuneACCESS table is served through TCRdb, limited to in-frame sequences with V and J called. Missing clones are a known gap in these copies; in checked studies unresolved V genes cover under half, and the rest lacks a known reason. V and J calls and clone size follow that table, whereas D and trimming were derived from the DNA. The sample profile shows under 95,000 clones; 89% of them were found once. The leading ten clones occupy 2% to 2.5% of the sample.

Per the publication, the time point label means: baseline before first vaccination. The vaccinee samples were drawn from two UK trials, COV001 and COV002, one of which was a single-blind randomized controlled phase 2/3 trial testing AZD1222 (ChAdOx1 nCoV-19) in healthy adults. Trial participant PBMC samples were collected at day 0 and day 28 after the second dose for TCRbeta chain sequencing. This specimen belongs to a study of T cell responses to AZD1222 COVID-19 vaccine (dated by TCRdb to the early 2020s). Regarding the study in general: Because spike-specific TCR depth and breadth did not differ between the two schedules, AZD1222 recipients who got a second dose at roughly 4 weeks were pooled with those who got a second dose at roughly 12 weeks. A total of 233 trial participants underwent TCR sequencing, of whom roughly 210 had received two doses of AZD1222 and 26 had received two doses of the MenACWY control vaccine. Trial participants were enrolled by age into 18-55, 56-69 and 70-plus year subgroups, with roughly 160, 29 and 62 TCR-sequenced participants respectively.

What the work shows at the level of the full study, not this receptor alone: The vaccine-associated CD4 TCRs covered the entire spike protein, and the dominant responses fell in regions 160-218 and 743-854. Because no day 14 peak-response samples were available, the repertoires could be characterized only after the peak T cell response. Conclusions about previously exposed vaccinees are limited, since just a handful of AZD1222 recipients were seropositive for SARS-CoV-2 at baseline. Reportedly, close to half of the unique spike-specific TCRs recognized epitopes lying outside the regions that are mutated in the B.1.351 and B.1.1.7 variants. Participants were mostly white British and included more females than males, and it was suggested by the authors that clonal diversity may have been underestimated. The 56-69-year group was small, and its depth increase did not reach significance, likely because of low power. After two AZD1222 doses, spike-specific TCR breadth and depth were significantly higher than at day 0 and than in MenACWY recipients.

After removal of 6 bases from V and 1 base from J, the junction retains 7 bases not matched to a gene. Including the terminal cysteine and phenylalanine, the CDR3 comprises 15 residues. The only DNA kept is the CDR3, 45 bases in frame from the first base. From a lookup of the germline V gene (reference sequence), CDR1 and CDR2 are MNHNY and SVGAGI. The source material was peripheral blood, sampled on day 0 of AZD1222 vaccination. This receptor chain uses TRBV6-6 and TRBJ1-1; 8 central nucleotides agree with TRBD1. The sequence was collected from an adult in good health. The sequenced DNA is TGTGCCAGCAGCTCTCAGGACAGGGCGAACACTGAAGCTTTCTTT. It translates as CASSSQDRANTEAFF.